This is a list of T cell receptor beta chains from one sample in a study of post-analysis software for immune sequencing data. Each CDR3 protein is one row after TCRdb ran MiXCR on the PCR reads. The table has 650,000 to 850,000 distinct CDR3 sequences, around 46% seen once. Sequencing was performed on blood. The receptors were sampled from a girl aged 10-17 years with multiple sclerosis. The CDR3 runs from the conserved cysteine through the conserved F or W. The size field is filled for only some rows; it gives once, few, many or a size class.

v_gene	abundance	j_gene	CDR3aa
TRBV6-5	.	TRBJ2-2	CASSYSISTHTGELFF
TRBV20-1	.	TRBJ2-1	CSANTGTSWNEQFF
TRBV5-1	.	TRBJ2-5	CASSLAGAPPGQETQYF
TRBV27	few	.	CASSSFQGSGDEQYF
TRBV27	.	TRBJ1-5	CASSFERYQPQHF
TRBV5-5	.	TRBJ2-1	CASSLEPYGSSYNEQFF
TRBV10-2	.	TRBJ2-1	CASGPGNEQFF
TRBV29-1	once	TRBJ1-1	CSVDRGPPESNTEAFF
TRBV19	once	TRBJ2-7	CASGPQGNSYEQYF
TRBV7-2	few	TRBJ2-3	CASSLMAGTLSTDTQYF
TRBV4-2	.	TRBJ2-5	CASSQGQGAWGGETQYF
TRBV7-8	.	TRBJ2-4	CASSSHGLTKNIQYF
TRBV20-1	.	TRBJ2-3	CSAPQTGEVSTDTQYF
TRBV20-1	few	TRBJ1-5	CSARGPGGGGKGDQPQHF
TRBV25-1	.	TRBJ2-1	CASSESGDRYNEQFF
TRBV29-1	.	TRBJ2-2	CSVERPLAGVSTGELFF
TRBV30	.	TRBJ2-5	CAWRHRGRTETQYF
TRBV7-9	.	TRBJ2-7	CASSLGSEREKFYEQYF
TRBV6-2/TRBV6-3	.	TRBJ2-3	CASSYLTADTQYF
TRBV11-2	.	TRBJ2-3	CASSLVQSGDTQYF
TRBV20-1	few	TRBJ2-5	CSASLEASGRPGTQYF
TRBV27	.	TRBJ2-4	CASSLQRASGNIQYF
TRBV24-1	.	TRBJ2-1	CATSDAGTQNDEQFF
TRBV28	.	TRBJ2-5	CASSPLDRGISGEETQYF